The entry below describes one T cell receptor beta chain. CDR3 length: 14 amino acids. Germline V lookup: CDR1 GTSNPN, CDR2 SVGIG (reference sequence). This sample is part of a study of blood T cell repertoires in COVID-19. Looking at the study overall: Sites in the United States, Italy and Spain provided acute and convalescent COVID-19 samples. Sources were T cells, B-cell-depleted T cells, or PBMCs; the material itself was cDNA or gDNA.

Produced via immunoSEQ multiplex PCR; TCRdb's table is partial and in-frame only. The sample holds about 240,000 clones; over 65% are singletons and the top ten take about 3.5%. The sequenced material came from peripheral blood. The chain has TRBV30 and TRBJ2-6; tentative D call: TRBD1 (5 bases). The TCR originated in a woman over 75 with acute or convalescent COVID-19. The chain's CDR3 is CAKTAGSLQNVLTF. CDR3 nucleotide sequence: TGTGCGAAAACGGCAGGGTCCCTGCAAAACGTCCTGACTTTC.